This record looks at one T cell receptor (beta chain) sequence and its context. Primers for the PCR totalled 60 Vbeta and 13 Jbeta. Assay: immunoSEQ multiplex PCR; the TCRdb copy retains only in-frame clones and omits some. The sample comprises some 190,000 clones, 77% of which are singletons, and 2.1% rests with the top ten. These data originate in a study of cytomegalovirus exposure and HLA in healthy donors. Germline V lookup: CDR1 LNHDA, CDR2 SQIVND (reference sequence). V lost 3 bases and J lost 8; bases outside the gene matches: 6. The CDR3 is made up of 14 amino acids. The chain has TRBV19 and TRBJ1-4, with 7 bases aligning to TRBD1. The source material was PBMCs. This TCR was sampled from a woman in her twenties or thirties in good health and CMV-seropositive. DNA of the CDR3: TGTGCCAGTAGTATCCGACAGGGAACAGAAAAACTGTTTTTT. This translates into CASSIRQGTEKLFF. The full variable domain, with the rest looked up from reference TRBV19 and TRBJ1-4, is DGGITQSPKYLFRKEGQNVTLSCEQNLNHDAMYWYRQDPGQGLRLIYYSQIVNDFQKGDIAEGYSVSREKKESFPLTVTSAQKNPTAFYLCASSIRQGTEKLFFGSGTQLSVL.